This is a list of T cell receptor beta chains from one sample in a study of blood T cell repertoires in COVID-19. The data were produced by immunoSEQ multiplex PCR, yet TCRdb's version contains in-frame clones alone and is incomplete. Of 130,000 or so clones listed, approximately 86% are singletons. Sequenced sample: peripheral blood. The source of these receptors is a woman aged 55-75 years with acute or convalescent COVID-19. The conserved cysteine and the conserved F or W are not part of the CDR3 here. For some rows the clone size is stated as once, few or many, or as a class when expanded; others skip it.

J	V	size	CDR3
TRBJ1-1	TRBV14	-	ASSQRGGTEAF
TRBJ2-7	TRBV19	-	ASSTLAGALREQY
TRBJ2-3	TRBV9	-	ASSARVGGDTQY
TRBJ2-7	TRBV6-5	-	ASSNFREQY
TRBJ2-2	TRBV9	-	ASSDHMGLATGELF
TRBJ1-6	TRBV7-6	once	ASSATGQINSPLH
TRBJ1-2	TRBV4-1	-	ASSPGILSYGYT
TRBJ2-7	TRBV7-9	few	ASSPPPRWGHEQY
TRBJ2-3	TRBV18	-	ASSLTDRVGGDTQY
TRBJ2-7	TRBV14	-	ASSEPGQGDYEQY
TRBJ2-5	TRBV30	few	AWSVWTSGGPRGETQY
TRBJ2-2	TRBV7-8	once	ASSSTGTGTGELF
TRBJ2-5	TRBV5-1	-	ASSLTTGGVETQY
TRBJ2-2	TRBV7-2	-	ASRQGGVATGELF
TRBJ1-5	TRBV5-8	-	ASSKDRVGNQPQH
TRBJ2-1	TRBV27	-	ASGQGRSSYNEQF
TRBJ2-3	TRBV9	-	ASSVYGLAVTDTQY
TRBJ1-1	TRBV14	-	ASRPVTEAF
TRBJ1-1	TRBV29-1	-	SGGQGQRATEAF
TRBJ1-2	TRBV4-2	-	ASSQDLTGGDNGYT
TRBJ2-7	TRBV11-3	-	ASSLDIGTRNKYEQY
TRBJ2-5	TRBV4-1	-	ASSQGGERETQY
TRBJ1-1	TRBV5-1	once	ASSPGQGGVNTEAF
TRBJ1-1	TRBV19	-	ASAQGDEVTEAF
TRBJ2-3	TRBV20-1	-	SWGGTDTQY